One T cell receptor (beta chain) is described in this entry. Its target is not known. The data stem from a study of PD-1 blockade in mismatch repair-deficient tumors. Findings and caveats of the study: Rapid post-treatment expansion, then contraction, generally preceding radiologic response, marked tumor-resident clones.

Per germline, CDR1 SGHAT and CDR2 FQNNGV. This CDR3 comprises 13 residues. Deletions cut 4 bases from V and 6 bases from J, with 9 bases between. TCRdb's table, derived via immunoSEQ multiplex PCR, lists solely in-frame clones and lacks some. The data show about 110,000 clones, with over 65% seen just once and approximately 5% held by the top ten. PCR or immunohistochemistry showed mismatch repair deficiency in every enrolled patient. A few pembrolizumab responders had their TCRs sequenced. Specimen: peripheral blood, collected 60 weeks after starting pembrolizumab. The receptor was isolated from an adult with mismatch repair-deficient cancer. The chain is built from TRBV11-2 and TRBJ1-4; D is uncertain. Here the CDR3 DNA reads TGTGCCAGCAGCTCGGGCCCGGATGAAAAACTGTTTTTT. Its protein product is CASSSGPDEKLFF.